The 22 T cell receptor beta chains reported below all come from one sample, sequenced in a study of shared clonotypes between healthy human individuals. The data were produced by immunoSEQ multiplex PCR, yet TCRdb's version contains in-frame clones alone and is incomplete. The sample contains over 1.5 million clones, 95% to 99% of which appear only once. The sample taken for sequencing was naive CD4+ T cells sorted from blood. Subset of the sample: CD45RA+ positively selected. Receptors were obtained from a man aged 25-45 years in good health.

The chain couples TRBV5-5 to TRBJ2-7, with a tentative D call TRBD2 (5 bases). From germline, CDR1 is SGHKS and CDR2 YYEKEE (reference sequence). The CDR3 extends over 15 amino acids. Trimming stripped 6 bases from V and 4 bases from J, with 20 bases between. The chain's CDR3 is CASTPEVSAAYEQYF. The CDR3 DNA is TGTGCCAGCACCCCAGAAGTTAGCGCGGCGTACGAGCAGTACTTC.

V and J are TRBV6-6 and TRBJ1-2; D gene ambiguous. The CDR3 length is 14 residues. CDR1 and CDR2 from the germline V gene are MNHNY and SVGAGI (reference sequence). V lost 0 bases to trimming and J lost 2 bases, with 7 bases between them. The CDR3 DNA is TGTGCCAGCAGTTACTCGAGGCTGAACTATGGCTACACCTTC. It translates to CASSYSRLNYGYTF.

The V gene is TRBV2, the J gene TRBJ1-1; 7 nucleotides agree with TRBD1. The CDR3 is made up of 13 amino acids. Germline assignment: CDR1 SNHLY and CDR2 FYNNEI. Unmatched junction bases numbered 1, after V lost 5 bases and J lost 1 base. The CDR3 bases are TGTGCCAGCAGTAACAGGGGGAACACTGAAGCTTTCTTT. This sequence encodes CASSNRGNTEAFF.

The chain has TRBV12-5 and TRBJ2-3; D unclear. V lost 9 bases to trimming and J lost 6 bases, with 10 bases between them. The CDR3 runs 11 residues. Germline assignment: CDR1 LGHNT and CDR2 FRNRAP. CDR3 in amino acids: CASRRPDTQYF. CDR3 DNA sequence: TGTGCTAGCCGACGACCGGATACGCAGTATTTT.

This clone has a single count. The chain links TRBV9 to TRBJ2-5; 14 nucleotides line up with TRBD2. Germline V CDR1 and CDR2: SGDLS, YYNGEE. The V and J ends lost 0 bases and 5 bases, in that order; junction bases with no gene match: 6. CDR3 length: 17 residues. This CDR3 is CASSVEGLAGVGETQYF. The DNA of the CDR3 is TGTGCCAGCAGCGTAGAGGGACTAGCGGGAGTGGGGGAGACCCAGTACTTC.

The chain carries TRBV19 and TRBJ1-1; D ambiguous. Trimming stripped 3 bases from V and 1 base from J, with 12 bases between. The CDR3 covers 15 residues. CDR1 is LNHDA, CDR2 SQIVND, per germline (reference sequence). The CDR3: CASSMPPFGNTEAFF. The CDR3 region has the DNA TGTGCCAGTAGTATGCCCCCTTTCGGGAACACTGAAGCTTTCTTT.

The chain combines TRBV28 with TRBJ1-2; 8 bases agree with TRBD1. The germline CDR1 and CDR2 sequences are MDHEN and SYDVKM. After removal of 6 bases from V and 5 bases from J, the junction contained 14 bases not matched to a gene. This CDR3 contains 16 residues. The CDR3 DNA reads TGTGCCAGCAGCCTCCCTATCGGACAGGGCCCTTATGGCTACACCTTC. Translation: CASSLPIGQGPYGYTF.

This chain connects TRBV7-9 to TRBJ2-1; 8 bases align to TRBD1. Germline V gene lookup returns CDR1 SEHNR and CDR2 FQNEAQ (reference sequence). The CDR3 contains 14 residues. Germline trimming cut 2 bases from V and 5 bases from J; bases unmatched to any gene: 2. The CDR3 protein is CASSLSTGDNEQFF. Written as DNA, the CDR3 is TGTGCCAGCAGCTTATCGACAGGGGACAATGAGCAGTTCTTC.

The rearrangement links TRBV12-5 to TRBJ1-5, with D unresolved. Germline-derived CDR1 and CDR2 are LGHNT and FRNRAP. The CDR3 has 13 residues. V lost 7 bases, J lost 5 bases, and 12 bases lay in between. CDR3 in amino acids: CASARTEDQPQHF. As DNA, the CDR3 is TGTGCTAGTGCCCGGACGGAAGATCAGCCCCAGCATTTT.

This clone has only one observation. V gene TRBV6-5 combines with J gene TRBJ2-7; either TRBD1 or TRBD2 may supply D (5 bases each). V gave up 5 bases and J gave up 0 bases, with 14 bases separating them. This CDR3 has 15 amino acids. CDR1 and CDR2 from the germline V gene are MNHEY and SVGAGI. CDR3 in amino acids: CASSNPRGFSYEQYF. The CDR3 DNA reads TGTGCCAGCAGTAACCCGAGGGGATTCTCCTACGAGCAGTACTTC.

This clone was detected once. V usage is TRBV18 and J usage is TRBJ2-2; the D is unclear. The germline CDR1 and CDR2 sequences are KGHSH and LQKENI. V dropped 0 bases and J dropped 6 bases, with 14 bases sitting between them. The CDR3 contains 16 residues. Here the CDR3 reads CASSPPTLLEAGELFF. The CDR3 DNA reads TGTGCCAGCTCACCACCGACGCTCCTTGAGGCCGGGGAGCTGTTTTTT. Full variable domain (remainder filled in from reference TRBV18 and TRBJ2-2): NAGVMQNPRHLVRRRGQEARLRCSPMKGHSHVYWYRQLPEEGLKFMVYLQKENIIDESGMPKERFSAEFPKEGPSILRIQQVVRGDSAAYFCASSPPTLLEAGELFFGEGSRLTVL.

The V and J genes are TRBV27 and TRBJ2-7, with D maybe TRBD2 (5 bases). The CDR3 sequence is 13 residues long. CDR1 is MNHEY, CDR2 SMNVEV, per germline (reference sequence). V was trimmed by 3 bases and J by 9 bases, leaving 15 bases between them. The CDR3 DNA reads as TGTGCCAGCAGTTTGGGGAGCAGAACCTTGCAGTACTTC. Translating gives CASSLGSRTLQYF.

Regarding this clone: The same CDR3 is also encoded by other DNA sequences in this sample. The rearrangement links TRBV18 to TRBJ2-2; D call uncertain. CDR1 and CDR2 (germline): KGHSH, LQKENI. The CDR3 length is 14 residues. V was pared by 3 bases and J by 2 bases, with 7 bases between. CDR3: CASSPAGNTGELFF. CDR3 DNA sequence: TGTGCCAGCTCACCTGCAGGAAACACCGGGGAGCTGTTTTTT.

The chain joins TRBV6-5 to TRBJ2-3; 8 bases align to TRBD2. The CDR3 is 14 residues long. The V segment lost 5 bases and the J segment 2 bases; nucleotides outside the gene matches: 3. Germline V CDR1 and CDR2: MNHEY, SVGAGI. CDR3 coding DNA: TGTGCCAGCAGTGCGGGGGGACCCACAGATACGCAGTATTTT. This sequence encodes CASSAGGPTDTQYF.

The rearrangement uses TRBV18 and TRBJ2-7; D perhaps matches TRBD2 (6 bases). Germline CDR1 and CDR2: KGHSH and LQKENI. V was cut by 3 bases and J by 1 base, with 10 bases left in between. The CDR3 runs to 14 residues. The CDR3 region is CASSPLGLSYEQYF. The CDR3 DNA is TGTGCCAGCTCACCTTTGGGACTGTCCTACGAGCAGTACTTC.

The rearrangement links TRBV7-9 to TRBJ1-5; 7 bases fit TRBD1. Germline CDR1 SEHNR, CDR2 FQNEAQ (reference sequence). The junction had 7 bases not matched to a gene; V was cut back by 5 bases and J by 6 bases. The CDR3 covers 14 residues. CDR3: CASSLDRVGQPQHF. Written as DNA, the CDR3 is TGTGCCAGCAGCCTCGACAGGGTAGGTCAGCCCCAGCATTTT.

The chain uses TRBV18 and TRBJ1-2; tentatively, D is TRBD1 (5 bases). The V end lost 3 bases, the J end lost 0 bases, and 8 bases lay between the germline ends. Germline assignment: CDR1 KGHSH and CDR2 LQKENI. The CDR3 length is 14 residues. CDR3 bases: TGTGCCAGCTCACCTGGGGCTTCTAACTATGGCTACACCTTC. Encoded protein: CASSPGASNYGYTF.

This sequence joins TRBV10-3 and TRBJ2-2, with TRBD1 matching 11 bases. The junction had 3 bases not matched to a gene; V was cut back by 6 bases and J by 3 bases. CDR3 size: 15 residues. The germline CDR1 and CDR2 sequences are ENHRY and SYGVKD. This CDR3 is CAIRGTGGDTGELFF. The CDR3 nucleotides read TGTGCCATCAGGGGGACAGGGGGAGACACCGGGGAGCTGTTTTTT.

This chain uses TRBV28 with TRBJ1-1; D call uncertain. Germline values: CDR1 MDHEN, CDR2 SYDVKM. Between the trimmed V and J ends, which lost 3 bases and 3 bases, there was a span of 5 bases. The CDR3 loop spans 12 amino acids. In DNA, the CDR3 is TGTGCCAGCAGTTTCTCCTACACTGAAGCTTTCTTT. The encoded protein is CASSFSYTEAFF. The full variable domain, in which reference TRBV28 and TRBJ1-1 provide the parts outside the CDR3, is DVKVTQSSRYLVKRTGEKVFLECVQDMDHENMFWYRQDPGLGLRLIYFSYDVKMKEKGDIPEGYSVSREKKERFSLILESASTNQTSMYLCASSFSYTEAFFGQGTRLTVV.

J is TRBJ1-5 and V is TRBV6-1; possible D gene TRBD1, 5 bases. The CDR3 has 15 amino acids. Looked up from germline, CDR1 is MNHNS and CDR2 is SASEGT. V was trimmed by 5 bases and J by 5 bases, leaving 16 bases between them. CDR3 coding DNA: TGTGCCAGCAGTCAGACAGCCTCTTCTTATCAGCCCCAGCATTTT. This gives the protein CASSQTASSYQPQHF.

This chain connects TRBV27 to TRBJ2-5; 8 bases fit TRBD2. This CDR3 contains 14 residues. From germline, CDR1 is MNHEY and CDR2 SMNVEV (reference sequence). J gave up 3 bases and V 5 bases, and 5 bases lay outside the gene matches. The CDR3 sequence: CASSPLGLEETQYF. CDR3 sequence (DNA): TGTGCCAGCAGTCCCCTGGGACTAGAAGAGACCCAGTACTTC.

This clone was recorded once. The chain employs TRBV7-9 and TRBJ2-2; perhaps TRBD1 as D (7 bases). Trimming took 7 bases from V and 0 from J, leaving 12 bases between them. Germline CDR1 SEHNR, CDR2 FQNEAQ (reference sequence). The CDR3 totals 15 residues. The chain's CDR3 is CASNQGGSNTGELFF. DNA for the CDR3: TGTGCCAGCAACCAGGGGGGATCGAACACCGGGGAGCTGTTTTTT.